One and the same sample provided the 15 T cell receptor beta chains below, sequenced in a study of blood T cell repertoires in COVID-19. Some clones are missing from TCRdb's copy, which holds only in-frame ones; the method was immunoSEQ multiplex PCR. The top ten clones hold more than 7% of a sample with more than 70,000 clones, approximately 86% of them seen once. What was sequenced was peripheral blood. These receptors all come from a man in his 60s with acute or convalescent COVID-19.

This chain joins TRBV7-4 and TRBJ2-1, with 16 bases aligning to TRBD2. The junction had 9 bases not matched to a gene; V was cut back by 0 bases and J by 10 bases. CDR1 and CDR2 from the germline V gene are SGHVT and SQSDAQ. The CDR3 loop spans 18 amino acids. The CDR3 DNA sequence: TGTGCCAGCAGCTTAGCGACCGGGACTAGCGGGAGGGATTCAGAGCAGTTCTTC. Translated, it gives CASSLATGTSGRDSEQFF.

Remarks on this clone: Germline is not matched at one junction end, which may reflect a read error. This chain joins TRBV12-3 or TRBV12-4 and TRBJ1-1; D not certain. The CDR3 is made up of 12 amino acids. The CDR3 bases are TGTGCCAGCAGTTTAGGCCCGAGTGCATCAACCTTT. Translated, it gives CASSLGPSASTF.

This CDR3 is CASSFSTGTGSDTQYF. The CDR3 coding sequence is TGTGCCAGCAGCTTCAGCACCGGGACAGGGTCAGATACGCAGTATTTT. V gene TRBV7-3 combines with J gene TRBJ2-3, with 9 bases matching TRBD1. The CDR3 loop spans 16 amino acids. J gave up 4 bases and V 3 bases, and 8 bases lay outside the gene matches. Germline loops: CDR1 SGHTA, CDR2 FQGTGA.

This chain links TRBV5-8 with TRBJ1-4; the match to TRBD1 covers 8 bases. Germline CDR1 and CDR2: SGHTS and YDEGEE. V was pared by 2 bases and J by 6 bases, with 3 bases of the junction left unmatched. The CDR3 spans 14 residues. The CDR3 protein is CASSLGQGYEKLFF. The CDR3 coding sequence is TGTGCCAGCAGCTTAGGACAGGGATATGAAAAACTGTTTTTT.

This clone came up a few times. The rearrangement joins TRBV5-6 to TRBJ1-2; 8 positions agree with TRBD1. V trimming: 5 bases; J trimming: 13 bases; junction bases outside the gene matches: 10. Germline V gene lookup returns CDR1 SGHDT and CDR2 YYEEEE. CDR3 length equals 12 residues. The CDR3 bases are TGTGCCAGCAGTTCCGGGACAGGCATCTTCACCTTC. This translates into CASSSGTGIFTF.

The CDR3, as DNA: TGTGCCTGGAGTGTTCGGGGACAGCCCAACTATAATTCACCCCTCCACTTT. This translates into CAWSVRGQPNYNSPLHF. This chain connects TRBV30 to TRBJ1-6, with TRBD1 matching over 7 bases. Germline CDR1 GTSNPN, CDR2 SVGIG (reference sequence). Unmatched junction bases numbered 8, after V lost 0 bases and J lost 3 bases. The CDR3 is 17 residues long.

The rearrangement links TRBV19 to TRBJ2-3; the match to TRBD2 covers 7 bases. There are 17 residues in the CDR3. Germline CDR1 is LNHDA and CDR2 is SQIVND (reference sequence). J gave up 7 bases and V 1 base, and 14 bases lay outside the gene matches. CDR3 sequence (DNA): TGTGCCAGTAGTATAGTAAAGCGGGGTCGCCTGGGGAATACGCAGTATTTT. Translated: CASSIVKRGRLGNTQYF.

This clone was detected only once. The J gene is TRBJ2-7, the V gene TRBV19, with 11 positions matching TRBD2. The germline CDR1 and CDR2 sequences are LNHDA and SQIVND (reference sequence). The CDR3 has 15 amino acids. V was clipped by 5 bases and J by 3 bases; unmatched bases: 6. The CDR3, as DNA: TGTGCCAGTAGTTCTCTAGCGGGAGGATTCTACGAGCAGTACTTC. Its translation is CASSSLAGGFYEQYF.

This chain connects TRBV3-1 (or the pseudogene TRBV3-2) to TRBJ2-1; 10 nucleotides match TRBD2. J gave up 12 bases and V 3 bases, and 5 bases lay outside the gene matches. Germline CDR1 reads LGHDT; CDR2 reads YNNKEL (reference sequence). The CDR3 runs 13 residues. CDR3 region: CASSQAPSGRQFF. In DNA, the CDR3 is TGTGCCAGCAGCCAGGCCCCTAGCGGGAGGCAGTTCTTC.

This sequence joins TRBV19 and TRBJ1-1; D not resolved. CDR3 length: 14 amino acids. In germline, CDR1 is LNHDA, CDR2 SQIVND (reference sequence). V lost 3 bases and J lost 4, with 12 bases in between. CDR3 protein: CASSILEVGTEAFF. The CDR3 nucleotides are TGTGCCAGTAGTATCCTTGAGGTGGGCACTGAAGCTTTCTTT.

This rearrangement joins TRBV30 to TRBJ2-5, with TRBD1 identical over 7 bases. The germline CDR1 and CDR2 sequences are GTSNPN and SVGIG (reference sequence). Germline trimming cut 3 bases from V and 6 bases from J; bases unmatched to any gene: 4. This CDR3 has 12 residues. The DNA for the CDR3 is TGTGCCTGGAGCGAGGGGGCGAAGACCCAGTACTTC. Its translation: CAWSEGAKTQYF.

The V gene is TRBV27, the J gene TRBJ1-1, with 7 bases identical to TRBD1. This CDR3 is built from 14 residues. V shed 3 bases and J 1 base; nucleotides not matched to a gene: 2. Germline V gene lookup returns CDR1 MNHEY and CDR2 SMNVEV (reference sequence). The CDR3 region is CASSFRTGNTEAFF. As DNA, the CDR3 is TGTGCCAGCAGTTTCCGGACAGGGAACACTGAAGCTTTCTTT.

The chain carries TRBV7-2 and TRBJ2-2; 10 bases line up with TRBD2. Trimming took 0 bases from V and 0 from J; bases not matched to a gene: 7. This CDR3 contains 19 residues. Germline V CDR1 and CDR2: SGHTA, FQGNSA. The CDR3 DNA sequence: TGTGCCAGCAGCTTAGCGAGAGCGGGGGGGCAGGCGAACACCGGGGAGCTGTTTTTT. The encoded protein is CASSLARAGGQANTGELFF.

The rearrangement joins TRBV5-1 to TRBJ2-1, with D possibly being TRBD2 (6 bases). CDR1 and CDR2 from the germline V gene are SGHRS and YFSETQ. The CDR3 covers 14 residues. Trimming cost V 0 bases and J 11 bases, with 15 bases left between them. This CDR3 is CASSLGGPGEKQFF. The DNA of the CDR3 is TGCGCCAGCAGCTTGGGCGGTCCGGGAGAAAAGCAGTTCTTC.

This clone was found once. The chain recombines TRBV10-3 with TRBJ1-1; D gene unclear. Germline V lookup: CDR1 ENHRY, CDR2 SYGVKD. The CDR3 contains 14 residues. V dropped 0 bases and J dropped 1 base, with 6 bases sitting between them. The chain's CDR3 is CAISESKPNTEAFF. The CDR3 nucleotides are TGTGCCATCAGTGAGTCGAAGCCGAACACTGAAGCTTTCTTT.